The 19 T cell receptor beta chains given below trace back to one sample, sequenced in a study of blood T cell repertoires in COVID-19. TCRdb's table, derived via immunoSEQ multiplex PCR, lists solely in-frame clones and lacks some. The sample lists more than 350,000 clones, 80% to 90% seen once, with roughly a tenth in the top ten. Sequencing was done on a sample of PBMCs or T cells enriched from blood (not recorded which). The receptors were gathered from a woman in her 50s who had recovered from COVID-19.

The V call is TRBV10-3, the J call TRBJ2-3; 11 positions match TRBD2. Germline CDR1 and CDR2: ENHRY and SYGVKD. The V gene end was trimmed by 2 bases and the J gene end by 8 bases; junction bases not matched to a gene: 9. The CDR3 sequence is 16 residues long. CDR3 amino acids: CAISEETSGTHATQYF. The CDR3 coding sequence is TGTGCCATCAGTGAGGAGACTAGCGGGACCCACGCTACGCAGTATTTT.

V gene TRBV2 combines with J gene TRBJ1-5; D unresolved. V gave up 6 bases and J gave up 2 bases, with 14 bases separating them. The CDR3 sequence is 15 residues long. Per germline, CDR1 SNHLY and CDR2 FYNNEI. The CDR3 protein is CASSADIPGNQPQHF. For the CDR3, the DNA is TGTGCCAGCAGCGCAGACATCCCTGGCAATCAGCCCCAGCATTTT. The full variable domain, in which reference TRBV2 and TRBJ1-5 provide the parts outside the CDR3, is EPEVTQTPSHQVTQMGQEVILRCVPISNHLYFYWYRQILGQKVEFLVSFYNNEISEKSEIFDDQFSVERPDGSNFTLKIRSTKLEDSAMYFCASSADIPGNQPQHFGDGTRLSIL.

The chain couples TRBV4-2 to TRBJ1-3; TRBD1 matches 7 bases. The germline CDR1 and CDR2 sequences are LGHNA and YNFKEQ. V was clipped by 2 bases and J by 2 bases; unmatched bases: 3. The CDR3 totals 15 residues. The CDR3 protein is CASSQRQGTGNTIYF. The CDR3 DNA reads TGTGCCAGCAGCCAACGACAGGGAACTGGAAACACCATATATTTT.

This chain links TRBV10-3 with TRBJ2-7; 8 bases line up with TRBD2. The ends lost 5 bases at V and 4 bases at J; junction bases unmatched: 10. This CDR3 is 15 amino acids long. Germline V gene sequence: CDR1 ENHRY, CDR2 SYGVKD. The CDR3 protein is CAISYSGAWSYEQYF. The CDR3 nucleotides read TGTGCCATCAGTTATAGCGGGGCGTGGAGTTACGAGCAGTACTTC.

The genes are TRBV7-8 and TRBJ2-7, with a weak D call TRBD2 (7 bases). In germline, CDR1 is SGHVS, CDR2 FQNEAQ. V lost 3 bases, J lost 7 bases, and 10 bases lay in between. This CDR3 has 12 residues. The CDR3 nucleotides are TGTGCCAGCAGCTTGGGGGGGCAGGAGCAGTACTTC. This gives the protein CASSLGGQEQYF.

This chain links TRBV16 with TRBJ2-3, with TRBD2 matching over 9 bases. The CDR3 length is 15 residues. J was trimmed by 0 bases and V by 6 bases; bases with no gene match: 4. Germline values: CDR1 KGHSY, CDR2 FQNENV. The CDR3 spells CASSVAGGSTDTQYF. CDR3 nucleotides: TGTGCCAGCAGTGTCGCGGGGGGGAGCACAGATACGCAGTATTTT.

The chain links TRBV4-1 to TRBJ2-7; a possible D gene is TRBD2 (6 bases). The V gene lost 3 bases and the J gene lost 4 bases, with 16 bases spanning the gap. CDR1 is MGHRA, CDR2 YSYEKL, per germline. This CDR3 contains 15 residues. Here the CDR3 DNA reads TGCGCCAGCAGCCAGGGACGAGGAGGGAGATACGAGCAGTACTTC. Translated: CASSQGRGGRYEQYF.

The chain links TRBV3-1 (or the pseudogene TRBV3-2) to TRBJ2-5, with D perhaps matching TRBD1 (6 bases). V lost 0 bases and J lost 3, with 14 bases in between. CDR3 length: 16 amino acids. The germline CDR1 and CDR2 sequences are LGHDT and YNNKEL (reference sequence). The CDR3 loop is CASSQELVGQKETQYF. CDR3 DNA sequence: TGTGCCAGCAGCCAAGAGCTTGTCGGACAGAAAGAGACCCAGTACTTC.

The CDR3 DNA reads TGTGCCAGTAGTATAGGCTGGTTGAGGGGGGAGACCCAGTACTTC. As protein: CASSIGWLRGETQYF. The chain couples TRBV19 to TRBJ2-5, with a possible D match to TRBD1 (6 bases). The CDR3 sequence is 15 residues long. In germline, CDR1 is LNHDA, CDR2 SQIVND (reference sequence). V was clipped by 1 base and J by 5 bases, with 14 bases between them.

CDR3 loop: CASSPGDRGQASNQPQHF. DNA for the CDR3: TGTGCCAGCAGCCCTGGGGACAGGGGGCAGGCTAGCAATCAGCCCCAGCATTTT. The rearrangement links TRBV7-9 to TRBJ1-5, with 12 positions matching TRBD1. V was clipped by 5 bases and J by 0 bases; unmatched bases: 8. The CDR3 is 18 amino acids. Germline CDR1 and CDR2: SEHNR and FQNEAQ (reference sequence).

With respect to this clone: A read error may account for a junction end that differs from germline. Different DNA sequences within this sample yield the same CDR3. The chain recombines TRBV7-9 with TRBJ2-1; 10 positions agree with TRBD2. The CDR3 runs 15 residues. Germline assignment: CDR1 SEHNR and CDR2 FQNEAQ (reference sequence). In DNA form, the CDR3 reads TGTGCCAGCAGCCTAGCGGGGGCCTCCTACAATGAGCAGTTCTTC. This codes for CASSLAGASYNEQFF.

This chain links TRBV27 with TRBJ2-3; 10 nucleotides line up with TRBD2. The CDR3 extends over 17 amino acids. The V segment lost 2 bases and the J segment 7 bases; nucleotides outside the gene matches: 12. Germline lookup yields CDR1 MNHEY and CDR2 SMNVEV (reference sequence). As DNA, the CDR3 is TGTGCCAGCAGTTTAGGACCCAGCGGGGGGGCCGTCAATACGCAGTATTTT. Encoded protein: CASSLGPSGGAVNTQYF.

The chain couples TRBV5-6 to TRBJ1-1; 7 bases are a match to TRBD1. From germline, CDR1 is SGHDT and CDR2 YYEEEE. The ends lost 4 bases at V and 3 bases at J; junction bases unmatched: 6. CDR3 length equals 14 residues. The CDR3 DNA follows: TGTGCCAGCAGCCAGGGACAGACCCACACTGAAGCTTTCTTT. This encodes CASSQGQTHTEAFF.

This chain uses TRBV16 with TRBJ1-6, with TRBD1 matching over 9 bases. The V gene's germline CDR1 is KGHSY and CDR2 FQNENV. With 4 bases clipped from V and 9 bases from J, the junction kept 4 bases outside the gene matches. CDR3 length equals 14 residues. CDR3 in amino acids: CASSPTGGISPLHF. CDR3 in DNA: TGTGCCAGCAGCCCGACAGGGGGGATTTCACCCCTCCACTTT. The entire variable domain, with the rest obtained from reference TRBV16 and TRBJ1-6, is as follows: GEEVAQTPKHLVRGEGQKAKLYCAPIKGHSYVFWYQQVLKNEFKFLISFQNENVFDETGMPKERFSAKCLPNSPCSLEIQATKLEDSAVYFCASSPTGGISPLHFGNGTRLTVT.

This rearrangement joins TRBV2 to TRBJ2-5; 7 positions agree with TRBD2. Germline CDR1 and CDR2: SNHLY and FYNNEI. V was clipped by 7 bases and J by 3 bases; unmatched bases: 11. The CDR3 consists of 15 residues. This chain's CDR3 is CASIIDAGVKETQYF. The DNA for the CDR3 is TGTGCCAGCATCATAGATGCGGGAGTTAAAGAGACCCAGTACTTC.

The chain uses TRBV12-3 or TRBV12-4 and TRBJ2-1, with 10 bases lining up with TRBD2. V dropped 6 bases and J dropped 8; count of bases not matched to a gene: 4. The CDR3 spans 13 residues. The CDR3 DNA sequence: TGTGCCAGCAGGCTAGCGGGGGTAGATGAGCAGTTCTTC. Residues: CASRLAGVDEQFF.

The genes are TRBV27 and TRBJ1-2, with 7 positions matching TRBD1. The CDR3 has 14 residues. Per the germline V gene, CDR1 is MNHEY and CDR2 is SMNVEV (reference sequence). V lost 5 bases, J lost 2 bases, and 5 bases stayed unmatched. CDR3 sequence (DNA): TGTGCCAGCAGTCCGGAGACAGGGAACTATGGCTACACCTTC. Protein sequence: CASSPETGNYGYTF.

The rearrangement uses TRBV5-6 and TRBJ1-2; 8 nucleotides line up with TRBD1. The CDR3 covers 14 residues. Per the germline V gene, CDR1 is SGHDT and CDR2 is YYEEEE. Trimming at V came to 3 bases and at J to 8 bases, leaving 9 bases not matched to a gene. The CDR3 sequence: CASSWDRTVGGYTF. As DNA, the CDR3 is TGTGCCAGCAGCTGGGACAGGACAGTGGGGGGCTACACCTTC.

This clone was recorded only once. The chain has TRBV7-9 and TRBJ1-4; the match to TRBD1 covers 7 bases. Per the germline V gene, CDR1 is SEHNR and CDR2 is FQNEAQ (reference sequence). Trimming cost V 4 bases and J 8 bases; bases outside gene matches: 7. CDR3 length: 14 residues. Written as DNA, the CDR3 is TGTGCCAGCAGCTCGACAGGGTTGGGAGAAAAACTGTTTTTT. It translates to CASSSTGLGEKLFF.